Following are 18 T cell receptor beta chains from one sample sequenced in a study of metastatic and nonmetastatic thyroid tumors. No patient had received any treatment before thyroid surgery. Through MiXCR, TCRdb re-clonotyped the PCR reads. The data contain approximately 37,000 clones, about a fifth of them singletons. Sequencing was done on a sample of tumor tissue. Every receptor here comes from a male donor with papillary thyroid cancer or a benign thyroid nodule (not recorded which). Some clones in this sample may be carry-over from other donors' samples.

The chain is built from TRBV5-6 and TRBJ2-5; weak D call: TRBD1 (6 bases). Trimming stripped 4 bases from V and 0 bases from J, with 13 bases between. The CDR3 length is 15 residues. Germline V gene sequence: CDR1 SGHDT, CDR2 YYEEEE. The DNA of the CDR3 is TGTGCCAGCAGCCCCATCGCAGGGGACCAAGAGACCCAGTACTTC. It translates to CASSPIAGDQETQYF.

This clone is medium-sized in the sample. The chain has TRBV12-3 or TRBV12-4 and TRBJ2-7, with 10 bases identical to TRBD1. This CDR3 contains 16 residues. The ends lost 3 bases at V and 5 bases at J; junction bases unmatched: 10. The CDR3 sequence is CASSFKSGTGVHEQYF. In DNA, the CDR3 is TGTGCCAGCAGTTTTAAGAGCGGGACAGGGGTCCACGAGCAGTACTTC.

The genes are TRBV11-2 and TRBJ1-5; D gene uncertain. Germline CDR1 and CDR2: SGHAT and FQNNGV. CDR3 length: 16 amino acids. The germline V and J ends were trimmed by 7 bases and 1 base, with 17 bases remaining between them. DNA for the CDR3: TGTGCCAGCATCTCTAAAGACGGACCGAGCAATCAGCCCCAGCATTTT. This codes for CASISKDGPSNQPQHF.

Comment on this clone: The missing conserved phenylalanine or tryptophan at the end of this CDR3 makes a read error likely. The genes are TRBV11-2 and TRBJ2-7, with TRBD2 matching 10 bases. CDR1 and CDR2 (germline): SGHAT, FQNNGV. CDR3 length: 14 residues. V was clipped by 7 bases and J by 2 bases; unmatched bases: 5. The CDR3, as DNA: TGTGCCAGCATATCCCTAGCGGGAGCCTACGAGCAGTACCTC. It translates to CASISLAGAYEQYL.

This clone was counted many times. The chain couples TRBV28 to TRBJ1-2; TRBD1 matches at 7 bases. V was pared by 8 bases and J by 4 bases, with 16 bases of the junction left unmatched. Germline assignment: CDR1 MDHEN and CDR2 SYDVKM. The CDR3 extends over 16 amino acids. The CDR3 DNA sequence: TGTGCCAGCGGATCCCGCGGCAGGGGGGTTTCCTATGGCTACACCTTC. As protein: CASGSRGRGVSYGYTF.

The J gene is TRBJ1-2, the V gene TRBV6-1, with unresolved D. CDR3 length: 14 amino acids. With 2 bases removed from V and 5 bases from J, the gap between germline ends came to 12 bases. Germline V gene lookup returns CDR1 MNHNS and CDR2 SASEGT. The CDR3 DNA reads as TGTGCCAGCAGTGAACAGAGTGCAGGATATGGCTACACCTTC. Translated: CASSEQSAGYGYTF.

This clone was seen at least ten times. V gene TRBV7-2 combines with J gene TRBJ2-4; 9 bases line up with TRBD1. Trimming at V came to 8 bases and at J to 0 bases, leaving 5 bases not matched to a gene. Looked up from germline, CDR1 is SGHTA and CDR2 is FQGNSA. The CDR3 sequence is 15 residues long. CDR3 loop: CASSGTGRAKNIQYF. CDR3 in DNA: TGTGCCAGCTCCGGGACAGGGAGAGCCAAAAACATTCAGTACTTC.

This clone was seen many times. This sequence joins TRBV20-1 and TRBJ1-1; D remains unclear. V was clipped by 0 bases and J by 4 bases, with 6 bases between them. The CDR3 is 12 amino acids. Germline V gene sequence: CDR1 DFQATT, CDR2 SNEGSKA (reference sequence). The CDR3 nucleotides are TGCAGTGCTAGAGACGGCGCCACTGAAGCTTTCTTT. Translation: CSARDGATEAFF.

This clone is termed medium-sized. V is TRBV5-1 and J is TRBJ2-7; 11 bases match TRBD2. Per the germline V gene, CDR1 is SGHRS and CDR2 is YFSETQ. Trimming cost V 4 bases and J 3 bases; bases outside gene matches: 3. The CDR3 runs 14 residues. DNA of the CDR3: TGCGCCAGCAGCGTCGGGACTAGCGGCTACGAGCAGTACTTC. This codes for CASSVGTSGYEQYF.

This chain uses TRBV30 with TRBJ2-3; D not certain. The CDR3 extends over 13 amino acids. V lost 2 bases and J lost 6, with 12 bases in between. Germline values: CDR1 GTSNPN, CDR2 SVGIG (reference sequence). The CDR3 DNA sequence: TGTGCCTGGAGTATCGGGTACACGGATACGCAGTATTTT. This encodes CAWSIGYTDTQYF.

This clone occurred many times. The chain has TRBV7-2 and TRBJ2-1; D possibly corresponds to TRBD2 (6 bases). Looked up from germline, CDR1 is SGHTA and CDR2 is FQGNSA. The CDR3 extends over 15 amino acids. Trimming removed 1 base at V and 6 bases at J, with 13 bases between. The CDR3 DNA is TGTGCCAGCAGCTTAGTAATCTGGGGAGGCAATGAGCAGTTCTTC. Translated, it gives CASSLVIWGGNEQFF.

Many counts were recorded for this clone. The gene calls are TRBV5-1 and TRBJ2-1; maybe TRBD2 (6 bases). This CDR3 has 16 amino acids. Germline values: CDR1 SGHRS, CDR2 YFSETQ. Between the trimmed V and J ends, which lost 0 bases and 2 bases, there was a span of 12 bases. The CDR3 loop is CASSLDGGVTYNEQFF. The CDR3, as DNA: TGCGCCAGCAGCTTGGACGGCGGGGTAACCTACAATGAGCAGTTCTTC. Full variable domain (missing parts from reference TRBV5-1 and TRBJ2-1): KAGVTQTPRYLIKTRGQQVTLSCSPISGHRSVSWYQQTPGQGLQFLFEYFSETQRNKGNFPGRFSGRQFSNSRSEMNVSTLELGDSALYLCASSLDGGVTYNEQFFGPGTRLTVL.

The chain is built from TRBV20-1 and TRBJ1-1; the D is unclear. Looked up from germline, CDR1 is DFQATT and CDR2 is SNEGSKA (reference sequence). Trimming stripped 0 bases from V and 2 bases from J, with 1 base between. This CDR3 has 11 residues. CDR3 coding DNA: TGCAGTGCTAGAGACAACACTGAAGCTTTCTTT. Translating it yields CSARDNTEAFF.

There are many counts of this clone. This clone may be a read error of a much larger clone one base away. The gene calls are TRBV27 and TRBJ2-7; possibly TRBD2 for D (7 bases). The CDR3 runs to 15 residues. V lost 3 bases and J 9 bases, leaving 21 bases between the germline ends. Germline CDR1 MNHEY, CDR2 SMNVEV (reference sequence). The CDR3 spells CASSLLGGGFGGQYF. The CDR3 DNA follows: TGTGCCAGCAGTTTGTTAGGGGGGGGCTTTGGGGGGCAGTACTTC.

V and J are TRBV7-8 and TRBJ2-7, with 10 bases lining up with TRBD2. V lost 5 bases and J lost 2; bases outside the gene matches: 9. CDR3 length: 16 residues. The germline gives CDR1 SGHVS, CDR2 FQNEAQ. For the CDR3, the DNA is TGTGCCAGCAGCCCCTATAGCGGGGGGATTACCTACGAGCAGTACTTC. This encodes CASSPYSGGITYEQYF.

At least ten counts were recorded for this clone. The rearrangement joins TRBV19 to TRBJ1-5; D is possibly TRBD1 (6 bases). Germline CDR1 is LNHDA and CDR2 is SQIVND (reference sequence). The CDR3 is 14 amino acids. Trimming took off 7 bases at V and 1 base at J, with 11 bases between the two ends. The CDR3 here is CASKGGRSNQPQHF. The CDR3 nucleotides are TGTGCCAGTAAGGGGGGGCGCAGCAATCAGCCCCAGCATTTT.

This clone was counted a few times. This chain links TRBV6-1 with TRBJ2-7, with D possibly TRBD1 on 6 matching bases. The germline V gene encodes CDR1 MNHNS and CDR2 SASEGT. The CDR3 totals 13 residues. The V end was cut by 11 bases, the J end by 2 bases, with 16 bases between. This CDR3 is CAEPPGDTYEQYF. As DNA, the CDR3 is TGTGCCGAGCCCCCAGGGGACACCTACGAGCAGTACTTC.

This clone came up a few times. It may be a read error: a sequence one base away is much more abundant. The V and J genes are TRBV15 and TRBJ2-1; 9 positions agree with TRBD2. Germline CDR1 LNHNV, CDR2 YYDKDF (reference sequence). With 5 bases clipped from V and 10 bases from J, the junction kept 15 bases outside the gene matches. There are 16 residues in the CDR3. The CDR3 is CATSPGASGVGGEQFF. CDR3 nucleotide sequence: TGTGCCACCAGCCCTGGGGCTAGCGGGGTTGGGGGGGAGCAGTTCTTC. Combining the CDR3 with reference TRBV15 and TRBJ2-1 gives the whole variable domain DAMVIQNPRYQVTQFGKPVTLSCSQTLNHNVMYWYQQKSSQAPKLLFHYYDKDFNNEADTPDNFQSRRPNTSFCFLDIRSPGLGDTAMYLCATSPGASGVGGEQFFGPGTRLTVL.